This is a list of T cell receptor beta chains from one sample in a study of cytomegalovirus exposure and HLA in healthy donors. Sequenced by immunoSEQ multiplex PCR; TCRdb stores in-frame clones only, minus some. The table includes about 140,000 clones, about 79% detected once. Sequencing input: PBMCs. These receptors came from a female donor in good health and CMV-seropositive. CDR3s include the opening cysteine and the closing phenylalanine or tryptophan. A D gene is named only where the DNA matches it firmly. Size tells how often a clone was seen (once, few, many) or the class of an expanded clone, and some rows leave it out.

TRBJ2-1	.	TRBV18	TRBD2	CASSTQGYERGSSYNEQFF	TGTGCCAGCTCAACTCAGGGTTATGAGCGGGGAAGCTCCTACAATGAGCAGTTCTTC
TRBJ2-5	.	TRBV6-5	TRBD2	CASRTSGGAQTQYF	TGTGCCAGCAGGACTAGCGGGGGGGCGCAGACCCAGTACTTC
TRBJ2-7	.	TRBV6-6	.	CASSLTAYGGAYEQYF	TGTGCCAGCAGTTTAACTGCTTATGGAGGGGCCTACGAGCAGTACTTC
TRBJ2-5	.	TRBV5-1	TRBD2	CASSLEYLAGVEETQYF	TGCGCCAGCAGCTTGGAGTATCTAGCGGGGGTCGAAGAGACCCAGTACTTC
TRBJ2-7	once	TRBV2	.	CASARDSYEQYF	TGTGCCAGCGCGCGAGACTCCTACGAGCAGTACTTC
TRBJ1-2	.	TRBV18	.	CASSPRWEYGYTF	TGTGCCAGCTCACCACGGTGGGAGTATGGCTACACCTTC
TRBJ1-5	few	TRBV28	.	CASSTREWQPQHF	TGTGCCAGCAGTACGAGGGAGTGGCAGCCCCAGCATTTT
TRBJ2-7	.	TRBV25-1	TRBD1	CASSGGQGSYEQYF	TGTGCCAGCAGTGGGGGACAGGGGTCCTACGAGCAGTACTTC
TRBJ1-2	.	TRBV19	TRBD1	CASSTDRALYGYTF	TGTGCCAGTAGTACAGACAGGGCACTCTATGGCTACACCTTC
TRBJ2-2	.	TRBV4-2	TRBD2	CASSRLAGEGTGELFF	TGTGCCAGCAGCCGACTAGCGGGAGAGGGCACCGGGGAGCTGTTTTTT
TRBJ1-2	.	TRBV2	.	CASSGAGITANYGYTF	TGTGCCAGCAGTGGGGCAGGGATAACAGCTAACTATGGCTACACCTTC
TRBJ2-7	.	TRBV5-1	.	CASRGDNSYEQYF	TGCGCCAGCAGAGGGGACAACTCCTACGAGCAGTACTTC
TRBJ1-5	.	TRBV19	.	CASSTGDGNQPQHF	TGTGCCAGTAGTACAGGGGACGGCAATCAGCCCCAGCATTTT
TRBJ2-1	once	TRBV5-1	TRBD2	CASSLVPGGSYNEQFF	TGCGCCAGCAGCTTGGTTCCGGGGGGCTCCTACAATGAGCAGTTCTTC
TRBJ1-1	.	TRBV29-1	TRBD1	CSVGDRRNTEAFF	TGCAGCGTCGGGGACAGGAGGAACACTGAAGCTTTCTTT
TRBJ2-7	.	TRBV2	TRBD1	CASSEWGTGVNEQYF	TGTGCCAGCAGTGAATGGGGGACAGGGGTGAACGAGCAGTACTTC
TRBJ2-3	.	TRBV28	TRBD2	CASSYELAGGPGDTQYF	TGTGCCAGCAGCTATGAACTAGCGGGGGGGCCTGGAGATACGCAGTATTTT
TRBJ1-3	.	TRBV29-1	.	CSGLTVGNTIYF	TGCAGCGGCCTGACAGTAGGAAACACCATATATTTT
TRBJ2-7	.	TRBV10-1	.	CASSALRGNGRYEQYF	TGCGCCAGCAGTGCCCTTAGGGGTAACGGGAGATACGAGCAGTACTTC
TRBJ2-7	.	TRBV7-9	TRBD2	CASSLGTSGGLRTYEQYF	TGTGCCAGCAGCTTAGGGACTAGCGGGGGTCTTAGGACCTACGAGCAGTACTTC
TRBJ1-1	.	TRBV20-1	.	CSASVTEAFF	TGCAGTGCTTCGGTCACTGAAGCTTTCTTT
TRBJ2-1	.	TRBV5-1	TRBD2	CASSLVLAGGSEQFF	TGCGCCAGCAGCTTGGTTTTAGCGGGGGGTTCAGAGCAGTTCTTC
TRBJ2-4	.	TRBV18	TRBD1	CASSFGQGLAKNIQYF	TGTGCCAGCTCATTCGGACAGGGTTTAGCCAAAAACATTCAGTACTTC
TRBJ2-2	.	TRBV7-2	.	CASSLLGHQNTGELFF	TGTGCCAGCAGCTTATTGGGACACCAGAACACCGGGGAGCTGTTTTTT
TRBJ1-2	few	TRBV18	.	CASSPYIEGSDGYTF	TGTGCCAGCTCACCTTATATCGAGGGCAGCGATGGCTACACCTTC
TRBJ2-7	.	TRBV4-1	.	CASSQDVAGNFYEQYF	TGCGCCAGCAGCCAAGATGTAGCAGGGAACTTCTACGAGCAGTACTTC
TRBJ2-5	.	TRBV29-1	TRBD2	CSVSESTAGDETQYF	TGCAGCGTTTCCGAAAGTACAGCGGGAGACGAGACCCAGTACTTC
TRBJ1-1	.	TRBV5-1	.	CASSSQGNTEAFF	TGCGCCAGCAGCTCACAGGGGAACACTGAAGCTTTCTTT
TRBJ2-7	.	TRBV30	.	CAWREAGDNYEQYF	TGTGCCTGGAGGGAGGCAGGAGACAATTACGAGCAGTACTTC
TRBJ2-7	.	TRBV30	TRBD2	CAWRGLAAYEQYF	TGTGCCTGGAGGGGACTAGCGGCCTACGAGCAGTACTTC
TRBJ2-5	once	TRBV10-3	.	CAIVERPGETQYF	TGTGCCATTGTAGAACGCCCCGGAGAGACCCAGTACTTC
TRBJ2-5	.	TRBV11-2	.	CASSLVRRGIGAQYF	TGTGCCAGCAGCTTAGTCCGCAGGGGCATAGGGGCCCAGTACTTC
TRBJ2-5	.	TRBV30	TRBD2	CACLRLAGKKTQYF	TGTGCCTGCCTAAGACTAGCGGGAAAAAAGACCCAGTACTTC
TRBJ1-1	.	TRBV20-1	.	CSPGSSEAFF	TGCAGCCCGGGATCCTCTGAAGCTTTCTTT
TRBJ2-5	.	TRBV28	TRBD2	CASSLSAGAAETQYF	TGTGCCAGCAGTTTATCGGCGGGAGCTGCAGAGACCCAGTACTTC
TRBJ2-7	.	TRBV6-1	TRBD1	CASRTGGTYEQYF	TGTGCCAGCAGGACAGGGGGCACCTACGAGCAGTACTTC
TRBJ1-1	.	TRBV9	.	CASSVRPGNTEAFF	TGTGCCAGCAGCGTTCGCCCAGGGAACACTGAAGCTTTCTTT
TRBJ2-7	.	TRBV11-2	.	CASSQRAGAPGEQYF	TGTGCCAGCAGCCAAAGGGCGGGGGCCCCTGGCGAGCAGTACTTC
TRBJ1-5	.	TRBV9	TRBD1	CASSPGQGHNQPQHF	TGTGCCAGTTCCCCGGGACAGGGGCATAATCAGCCCCAGCATTTT
TRBJ2-1	.	TRBV19	.	CASSRLAFGNEQFF	TGTGCCAGTAGTAGGCTAGCGTTCGGCAATGAGCAGTTCTTC
TRBJ2-2	.	TRBV4-2	.	CASSQDGGVNTGELFF	TGTGCCAGCAGCCAAGATGGCGGGGTGAACACCGGGGAGCTGTTTTTT
TRBJ2-7	.	TRBV18	TRBD2	CASSPGLAGAYEQYF	TGTGCCAGCTCACCAGGACTAGCGGGAGCCTACGAGCAGTACTTC
TRBJ2-1	.	TRBV11-2	.	CASSLSPSYNEQFF	TGTGCCAGCAGCTTATCCCCCAGCTACAATGAGCAGTTCTTC
TRBJ2-7	few	TRBV5-1	TRBD1	CASSLDVGGELYEQYF	TGCGCCAGCAGCTTGGATGTAGGGGGCGAGTTATACGAGCAGTACTTC
TRBJ1-1	.	TRBV5-1	.	CASSLGEGEWAEAFF	TGCGCCAGCAGCTTGGGGGAGGGGGAGTGGGCTGAAGCTTTCTTT
TRBJ2-5	once	TRBV15	TRBD2	CATSSTRWASGGDPEYF	TGTGCCACCAGCAGCACCCGTTGGGCCAGCGGGGGAGACCCTGAGTACTTC
TRBJ1-4	.	TRBV6-5	TRBD1	CASRGQGLNEKLFF	TGTGCCAGCAGGGGACAGGGCCTTAATGAAAAACTGTTTTTT
TRBJ2-7	.	TRBV7-3	TRBD1	CASSQNPGQGYEQYF	TGTGCCAGCAGCCAAAATCCGGGACAGGGCTACGAGCAGTACTTC
TRBJ1-2	.	TRBV7-2	.	CASSARRGRADYTF	TGTGCCAGCAGCGCCCGTAGGGGAAGGGCCGACTACACCTTC
TRBJ1-5	.	TRBV6-1	TRBD1	CASKDRGNQPQHF	TGTGCCAGCAAAGACAGGGGGAATCAGCCCCAGCATTTT
TRBJ2-2	.	TRBV30	.	CAWTGFTGELFF	TGTGCCTGGACAGGTTTTACCGGGGAGCTGTTTTTT
TRBJ2-1	.	TRBV5-1	.	CASTLTSGSDNEQFF	TGCGCCAGCACTTTAACTAGTGGGTCGGACAATGAGCAGTTCTTC
TRBJ2-1	once	TRBV27	.	CASSYPQGLPPYNEQFF	TGTGCCAGCAGCTACCCTCAGGGGCTACCCCCCTACAATGAGCAGTTCTTC
TRBJ1-5	few	TRBV5-6	.	CASSSGLGRQHF	TGTGCCAGCAGCTCTGGACTCGGGCGCCAGCATTTT
TRBJ2-7	.	TRBV25-1	.	CASSDGPGYEQYF	TGTGCCAGCAGTGATGGCCCGGGCTACGAGCAGTACTTC